The T cell receptor (beta chain) under discussion was sequenced for a study of T cell changes during pregnancy in multiple sclerosis. Clones were read by immunoSEQ multiplex PCR, and TCRdb kept only the in-frame ones, dropping some. The repertoire holds about 73,000 clones, 85% to 95% seen once, with approximately 2% in the top ten. V lost 1 base and J lost 5, with 8 bases in between. The CDR3 loop spans 14 amino acids. The V gene's germline CDR1 is SGHTA and CDR2 FQGNSA. This TCR was sampled from a female donor in good health, enrolled as a control in a pregnancy study. The chain links TRBV7-2 to TRBJ2-2; D is unclear. Sequences were derived from peripheral blood, sampled in the second trimester of pregnancy. This CDR3 is CASSLGKLTGELFF. CDR3 in DNA: TGTGCCAGCAGCTTAGGAAAGCTAACCGGGGAGCTGTTTTTT.